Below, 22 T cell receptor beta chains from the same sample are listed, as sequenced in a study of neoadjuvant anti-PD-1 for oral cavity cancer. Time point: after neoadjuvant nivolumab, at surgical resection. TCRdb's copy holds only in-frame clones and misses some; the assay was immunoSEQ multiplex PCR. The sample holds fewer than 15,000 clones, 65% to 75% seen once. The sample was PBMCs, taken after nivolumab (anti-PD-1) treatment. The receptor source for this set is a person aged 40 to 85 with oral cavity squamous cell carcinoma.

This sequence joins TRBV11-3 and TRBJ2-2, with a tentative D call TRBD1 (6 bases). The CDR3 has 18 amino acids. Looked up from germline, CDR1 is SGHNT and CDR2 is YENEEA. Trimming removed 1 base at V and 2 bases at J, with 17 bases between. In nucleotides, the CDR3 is TGTGCCAGCAGCTTAGGGTCAACCCCAGGGGCCAACACCGGGGAGCTGTTTTTT. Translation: CASSLGSTPGANTGELFF.

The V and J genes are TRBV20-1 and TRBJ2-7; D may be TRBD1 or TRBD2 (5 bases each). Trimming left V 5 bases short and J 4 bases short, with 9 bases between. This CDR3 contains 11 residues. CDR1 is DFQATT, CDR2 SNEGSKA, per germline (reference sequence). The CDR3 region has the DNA TGCAGTGCTGGGGACGGGTACGAGCAGTACTTC. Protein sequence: CSAGDGYEQYF.

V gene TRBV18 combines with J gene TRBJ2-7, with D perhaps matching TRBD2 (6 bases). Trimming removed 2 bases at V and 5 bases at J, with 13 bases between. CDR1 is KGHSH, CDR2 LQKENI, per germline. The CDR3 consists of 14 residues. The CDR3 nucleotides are TGTGCCAGCTCACCATCTCCTAGCGTCCACGAGCAGTACTTC. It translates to CASSPSPSVHEQYF.

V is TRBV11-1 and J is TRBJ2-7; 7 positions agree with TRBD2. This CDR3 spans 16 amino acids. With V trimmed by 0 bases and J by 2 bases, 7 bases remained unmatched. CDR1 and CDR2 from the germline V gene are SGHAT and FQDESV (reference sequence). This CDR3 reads CASSLAAGVGTYEQYF. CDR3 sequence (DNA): TGTGCCAGCAGCTTAGCGGCGGGAGTTGGAACCTACGAGCAGTACTTC. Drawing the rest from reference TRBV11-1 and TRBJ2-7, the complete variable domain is EAEVAQSPRYKITEKSQAVAFWCDPISGHATLYWYRQILGQGPELLVQFQDESVVDDSQLPKDRFSAERLKGVDSTLKIQPAELGDSAMYLCASSLAAGVGTYEQYFGPGTRLTVT.

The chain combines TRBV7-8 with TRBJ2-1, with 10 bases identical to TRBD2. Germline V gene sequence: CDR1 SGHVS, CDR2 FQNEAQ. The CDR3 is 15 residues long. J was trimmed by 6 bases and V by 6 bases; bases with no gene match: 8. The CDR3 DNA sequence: TGTGCCAGCAGGGATGCTAGCGGGAGCTTCAATGAGCAGTTCTTC. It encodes CASRDASGSFNEQFF. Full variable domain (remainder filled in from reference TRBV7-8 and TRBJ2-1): GAGVSQSPRYKVAKRGQDVALRCDPISGHVSLFWYQQALGQGPEFLTYFQNEAQLDKSGLPSDRFFAERPEGSVSTLKIQRTQQEDSAVYLCASRDASGSFNEQFFGPGTRLTVL.

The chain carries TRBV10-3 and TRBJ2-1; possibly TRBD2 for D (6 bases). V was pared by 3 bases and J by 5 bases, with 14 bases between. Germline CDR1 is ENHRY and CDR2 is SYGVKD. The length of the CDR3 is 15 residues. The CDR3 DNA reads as TGTGCCATCAGTGATCCCCTAGCGACACACAATGAGCAGTTCTTC. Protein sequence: CAISDPLATHNEQFF.

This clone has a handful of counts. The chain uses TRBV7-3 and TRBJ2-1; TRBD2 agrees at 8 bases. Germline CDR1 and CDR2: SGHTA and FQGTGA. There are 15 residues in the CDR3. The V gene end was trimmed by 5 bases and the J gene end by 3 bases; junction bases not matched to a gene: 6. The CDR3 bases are TGTGCCAGCAGCCCCACTAGCGGCAGCTACAATGAGCAGTTCTTC. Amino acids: CASSPTSGSYNEQFF.

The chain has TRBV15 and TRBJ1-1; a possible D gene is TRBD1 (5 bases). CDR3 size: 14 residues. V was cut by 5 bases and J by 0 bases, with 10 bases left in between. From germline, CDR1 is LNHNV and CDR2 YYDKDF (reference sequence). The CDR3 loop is CATSLDSLNTEAFF. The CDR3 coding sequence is TGTGCCACCAGCCTAGACAGTCTGAACACTGAAGCTTTCTTT. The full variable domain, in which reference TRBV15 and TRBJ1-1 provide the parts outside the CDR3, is DAMVIQNPRYQVTQFGKPVTLSCSQTLNHNVMYWYQQKSSQAPKLLFHYYDKDFNNEADTPDNFQSRRPNTSFCFLDIRSPGLGDTAMYLCATSLDSLNTEAFFGQGTRLTVV.

This CDR3 is CASSLGIAGNQPQHF. The CDR3 region has the DNA TGTGCCAGCAGTTTAGGCATAGCTGGCAATCAGCCCCAGCATTTT. The chain joins TRBV28 to TRBJ1-5; D not certain. V was cut by 2 bases and J by 2 bases, with 10 bases left in between. CDR1 is MDHEN, CDR2 SYDVKM, per germline. The CDR3 is 15 residues long. Full variable domain (remainder filled in from reference TRBV28 and TRBJ1-5): DVKVTQSSRYLVKRTGEKVFLECVQDMDHENMFWYRQDPGLGLRLIYFSYDVKMKEKGDIPEGYSVSREKKERFSLILESASTNQTSMYLCASSLGIAGNQPQHFGDGTRLSIL.

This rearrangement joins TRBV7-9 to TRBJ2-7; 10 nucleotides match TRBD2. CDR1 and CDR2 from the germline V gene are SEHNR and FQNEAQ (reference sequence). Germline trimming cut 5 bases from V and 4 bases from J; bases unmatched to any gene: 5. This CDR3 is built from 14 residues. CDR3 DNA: TGTGCCAGCAGCCAACCGGGACTAGCGTACGAGCAGTACTTC. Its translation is CASSQPGLAYEQYF. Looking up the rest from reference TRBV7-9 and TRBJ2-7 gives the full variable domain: DTGVSQNPRHKITKRGQNVTFRCDPISEHNRLYWYRQTLGQGPEFLTYFQNEAQLEKSRLLSDRFSAERPKGSFSTLEIQRTEQGDSAMYLCASSQPGLAYEQYFGPGTRLTVT.

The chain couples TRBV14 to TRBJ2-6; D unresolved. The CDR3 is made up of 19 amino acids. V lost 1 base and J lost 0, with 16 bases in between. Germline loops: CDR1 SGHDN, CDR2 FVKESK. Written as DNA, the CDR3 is TGTGCCAGCAGCCAAGCTGGCCGAGGAACGCTCTCTGGGGCCAACGTCCTGACTTTC. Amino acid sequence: CASSQAGRGTLSGANVLTF. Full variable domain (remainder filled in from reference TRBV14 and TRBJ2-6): EAGVTQFPSHSVIEKGQTVTLRCDPISGHDNLYWYRRVMGKEIKFLLHFVKESKQDESGMPNNRFLAERTGGTYSTLKVQPAELEDSGVYFCASSQAGRGTLSGANVLTFGAGSRLTVL.

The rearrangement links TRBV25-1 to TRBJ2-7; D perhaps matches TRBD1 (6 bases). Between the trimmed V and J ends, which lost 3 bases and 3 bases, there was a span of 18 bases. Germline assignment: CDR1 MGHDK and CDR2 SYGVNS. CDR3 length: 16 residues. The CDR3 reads CASSDLDRDISYEQYF. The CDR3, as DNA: TGTGCCAGCAGTGACCTCGACCGGGACATTAGCTACGAGCAGTACTTC.

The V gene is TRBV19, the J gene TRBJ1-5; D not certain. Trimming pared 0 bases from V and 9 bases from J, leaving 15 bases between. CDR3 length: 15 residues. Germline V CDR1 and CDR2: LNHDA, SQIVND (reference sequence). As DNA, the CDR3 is TGTGCCAGTAGTATAGACGCAGGCGCCCTCGGGCCCCAGCATTTT. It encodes CASSIDAGALGPQHF.

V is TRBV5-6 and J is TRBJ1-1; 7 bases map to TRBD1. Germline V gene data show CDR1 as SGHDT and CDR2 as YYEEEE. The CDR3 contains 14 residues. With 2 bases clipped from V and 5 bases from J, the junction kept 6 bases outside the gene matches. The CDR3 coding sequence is TGTGCCAGCAGCTTTGTAGGACAGGCAACTGAAGCTTTCTTT. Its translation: CASSFVGQATEAFF.

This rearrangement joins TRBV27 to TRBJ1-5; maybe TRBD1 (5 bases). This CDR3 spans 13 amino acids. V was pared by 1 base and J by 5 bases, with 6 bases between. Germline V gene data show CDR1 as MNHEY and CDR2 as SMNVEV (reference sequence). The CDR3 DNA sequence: TGTGCCAGCAGTTTATACAGGCATCAGCCCCAGCATTTT. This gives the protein CASSLYRHQPQHF.

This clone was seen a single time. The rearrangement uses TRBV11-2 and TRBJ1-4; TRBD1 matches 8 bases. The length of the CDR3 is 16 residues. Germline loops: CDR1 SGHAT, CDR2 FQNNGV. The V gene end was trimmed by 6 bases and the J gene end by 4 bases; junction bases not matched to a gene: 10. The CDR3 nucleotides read TGTGCCAGCAGTTTTCAGGCAGGGGGCGGTAATGAAAAACTGTTTTTT. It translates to CASSFQAGGGNEKLFF.

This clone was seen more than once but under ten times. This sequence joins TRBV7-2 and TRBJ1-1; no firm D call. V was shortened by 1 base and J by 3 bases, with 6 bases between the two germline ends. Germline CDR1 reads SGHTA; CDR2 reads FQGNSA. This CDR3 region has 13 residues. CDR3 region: CASSLEDYTEAFF. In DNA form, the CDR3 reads TGTGCCAGCAGCTTAGAGGATTACACTGAAGCTTTCTTT. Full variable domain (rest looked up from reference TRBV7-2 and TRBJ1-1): GAGVSQSPSNKVTEKGKDVELRCDPISGHTALYWYRQSLGQGLEFLIYFQGNSAPDKSGLPSDRFSAERTGGSVSTLTIQRTQQEDSAVYLCASSLEDYTEAFFGQGTRLTVV.

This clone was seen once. CDR3 sequence reads: CASSEAQPGTGLTSNQPQHF. In DNA form, the CDR3 reads TGTGCCAGCAGTGAAGCGCAGCCAGGGACAGGGCTGACGAGCAATCAGCCCCAGCATTTT. The chain combines TRBV6-1 with TRBJ1-5, with 9 bases fitting TRBD1. The CDR3 totals 20 residues. J was trimmed by 1 base and V by 0 bases; bases with no gene match: 13. CDR1 MNHNS and CDR2 SASEGT come from the germline V gene.

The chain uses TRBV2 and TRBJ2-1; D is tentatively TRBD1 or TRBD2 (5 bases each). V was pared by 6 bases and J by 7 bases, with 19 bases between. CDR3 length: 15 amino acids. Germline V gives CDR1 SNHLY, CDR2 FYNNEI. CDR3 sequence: CASRNGDGNRNEQFF. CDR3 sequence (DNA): TGTGCCAGCAGGAATGGGGACGGCAATAGGAATGAGCAGTTCTTC. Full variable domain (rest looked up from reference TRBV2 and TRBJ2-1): EPEVTQTPSHQVTQMGQEVILRCVPISNHLYFYWYRQILGQKVEFLVSFYNNEISEKSEIFDDQFSVERPDGSNFTLKIRSTKLEDSAMYFCASRNGDGNRNEQFFGPGTRLTVL.

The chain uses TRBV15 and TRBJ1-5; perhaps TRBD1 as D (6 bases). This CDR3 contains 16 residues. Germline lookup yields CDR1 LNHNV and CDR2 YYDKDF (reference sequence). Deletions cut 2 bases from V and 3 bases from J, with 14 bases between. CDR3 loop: CATSRLPPGVNQPQHF. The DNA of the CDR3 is TGTGCCACCAGCAGATTGCCCCCAGGGGTCAATCAGCCCCAGCATTTT.

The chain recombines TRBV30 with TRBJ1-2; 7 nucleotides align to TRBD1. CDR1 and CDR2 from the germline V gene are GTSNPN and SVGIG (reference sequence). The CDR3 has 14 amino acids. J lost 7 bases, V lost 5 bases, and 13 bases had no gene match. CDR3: CAWGPPQGLSGYTF. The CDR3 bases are TGTGCCTGGGGACCCCCACAGGGGCTTAGTGGCTACACCTTC.

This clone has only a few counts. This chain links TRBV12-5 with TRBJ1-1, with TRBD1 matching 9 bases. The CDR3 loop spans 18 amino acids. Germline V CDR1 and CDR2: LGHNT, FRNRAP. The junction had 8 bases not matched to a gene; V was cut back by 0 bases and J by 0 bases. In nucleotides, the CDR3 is TGTGCTAGTGGTTTGGTACCCATACAGGGGGCCGTGAACACTGAAGCTTTCTTT. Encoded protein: CASGLVPIQGAVNTEAFF.